This record looks at one T cell receptor beta chain sequence and its context. V lost 5 bases and J 4 bases, leaving 3 bases between the germline ends. Germline lookup yields CDR1 SGHDT and CDR2 YYEEEE. This CDR3 spans 11 amino acids. A multiplex PCR was run with 60 Vbeta primers and 13 Jbeta primers. Profiling relied on immunoSEQ multiplex PCR, and the TCRdb table lists in-frame clones only, not all of them. Found here are about 160,000 clones; the top ten clones hold roughly 2%. This entry belongs to a study of cytomegalovirus exposure and HLA in healthy donors. This chain links TRBV5-6 with TRBJ1-4; no clear D. Source material: PBMCs. This receptor was taken from a young man in good health and CMV-seronegative. The CDR3 DNA reads as TGTGCCAGCAGTCGTAATGAAAAACTGTTTTTT. Encoded protein: CASSRNEKLFF. Supplemented by reference TRBV5-6 and TRBJ1-4, the full variable domain reads DAGVTQSPTHLIKTRGQQVTLRCSPKSGHDTVSWYQQALGQGPQFIFQYYEEEERQRGNFPDRFSGHQFPNYSSELNVNALLLGDSALYLCASSRNEKLFFGSGTQLSVL.